The text below deals with one TCR beta chain. Its antigen is still unknown. No base qualities exist here, and no much larger clone lies one base off it. Libraries were made using multiplex PCR. Reads for this sample came from an Illumina HiSeq 4000. iRepertoire HTBI primers and Arm-PCR amplification of CDR3 regions were used to construct TCR beta libraries. Before sequencing, the PCR products went through gel purification. As for the original processing: Gene usage analysis of CDR3 amino acid clonotypes relied on the 60 or so TRBV and about 15 TRBJ segments identified across samples. COPE and FqMerger were used to merge the filtered high-quality paired reads into contigs. BLAST was used to align contigs to the IMGT TRBV, TRBD and TRBJ reference genes, and CDR3 was defined following IMGT. Highly expanded clones were defined as clonotypes with a frequency above 0.1%. Shannon entropy served as the measure of repertoire diversity, while the Gini coefficient captured V-J evenness. Clonotypes shared by more than one individual were considered public. TCRdb redid the processing of the public reads, applying fastp at Q25 and MiXCR, and retained in-frame beta chains. For every CDR3 protein sequence, its rows merge into one entry that carries the most common genes and DNA. What appears here as the V and J calls and clone size reflects TCRdb's work, not the paper's. This sample gives around 430,000 distinct CDR3 sequences in total; around a fifth of them show up just once. Clones ranked in the top ten supply around 13% of the sample.

The record originates from a study of regulatory T cells in long-lasting Graves disease (TCRdb year 2021). Study-wide context: Persistent Graves' disease was defined as persistently positive TSH receptor autoantibodies together with antithyroid drug treatment for over 5 years. Antithyroid drugs had been taken for about 10.3 years on average by persistent Graves' disease patients in the clinical cohort. Patients with persistent Graves' disease were compared with patients with newly diagnosed Graves' disease using TCR sequencing and RNA sequencing of peripheral blood. TCR sequencing covered around 13 persistent and about 20 newly diagnosed Graves' disease patients, about 35 samples in total. The study was registered as a clinical trial and conducted in China.

What the study reported, not specific to this receptor: The small sample size was acknowledged by the authors as a limitation that may reduce accuracy. Lower TCR Shannon entropy and fewer highly expanded clones were observed in persistent Graves' disease patients than in newly diagnosed patients, which suggested clonal expansion. Because the primary lesion, thyroid tissue, could not be accessed, the study looked at peripheral blood alone. Sequencing and analysis were restricted to the TCR beta chain. TRBV28, TRBJ1-2 and TRBJ2-5 were preferentially used in persistent disease, while TRBV20-1 and TRBJ2-1 were favored in newly diagnosed disease. Patients with persistent disease shared more public clonotypes (about 2,900) than newly diagnosed patients did (more than 900).

For CDR1 and CDR2, the germline V gene lists SGHAT and FQNNGV. The CDR3, cysteine through phenylalanine, is 15 amino acids long. Of all the DNA, just the CDR3 is kept, 45 bases in frame from base 1. The intended sense of this specimen's time point label: persistent/refractory GD, antithyroid drugs over 5 years with positive TRAb. RNA was extracted from PBMCs in TRIzol for both TCR sequencing and RNA sequencing. The diagnosis of Graves' disease was made according to American Thyroid Association guidelines. The patients came from an endocrinology department in Xi'an, China. Each patient gave approximately 9.7 milliliters of peripheral blood, collected in an EDTA anticoagulant tube. Ficoll Paque Plus density gradient separation was used to isolate PBMCs, and no further T cell sorting was done. An Agilent 2100 Bioanalyzer and agarose gel were used to assess RNA quality, and a NanoDrop 2000 was used to measure RNA concentration.

Sequencing was performed on peripheral blood mononuclear cells (PBMCs), taken when the disease was refractory, from a patient treated with antithyroid drugs. This sequence originates from a female donor with Graves disease. The sequence links TRBV11-2 to TRBJ2-5, and 7 bases in between align with TRBD2. TRBJ2-1 matches the DNA end more closely, so the J call is doubtful. The sequence in DNA is TGTGCCAGCAGCTTAGGTGGCGGGAGTGGCAATGAGCAGTTCTTC. The translation is CASSLGGGSGNEQFF.